The 11 T cell receptor beta chains given below trace back to one sample, sequenced in a study of cytomegalovirus exposure and HLA in healthy donors. Profiled with immunoSEQ multiplex PCR; TCRdb holds only in-frame clones, not every one. Of over 150,000 clones in the sample, about 85% are singletons; the top ten hold roughly 15%. Sequenced input: PBMCs. The receptors were sampled from a man aged 18 to 29 in good health and CMV-seropositive.

The chain employs TRBV6-5 and TRBJ2-5; D remains ambiguous. Trimming left V 6 bases short and J 5 bases short, with 7 bases between. Germline V CDR1 and CDR2: MNHEY, SVGAGI. This CDR3 contains 11 residues. CDR3 coding DNA: TGTGCCAGCAGACTCCGGGAGACCCAGTACTTC. It codes for CASRLRETQYF.

The chain links TRBV6-5 to TRBJ1-2; no reliable D call. From germline, CDR1 is MNHEY and CDR2 SVGAGI. Trimming removed 2 bases from V and 0 bases from J, with 13 bases in between. The CDR3 has 16 residues. CDR3 nucleotides: TGTGCCAGCAGTTACGAGGGCAGGTCGACTAACTATGGCTACACCTTC. Its protein is CASSYEGRSTNYGYTF.

The gene calls are TRBV6-1 and TRBJ1-4, with 7 bases matching TRBD1. Germline V gives CDR1 MNHNS, CDR2 SASEGT. Losses at the gene ends were 6 bases for V and 4 bases for J; bases not matched to a gene: 8. The CDR3 length is 15 residues. CDR3 protein: CASRDRDRVNEKLFF. The CDR3 region has the DNA TGTGCCAGCAGAGACCGGGACAGAGTTAATGAAAAACTGTTTTTT.

In this sample, this clone turned up once. J is TRBJ1-2 and V is TRBV27, with TRBD1 identical over 10 bases. V lost 4 bases to trimming and J lost 2 bases; unmatched junction nucleotides: 7. Germline lookup yields CDR1 MNHEY and CDR2 SMNVEV (reference sequence). The CDR3 length is 16 residues. For the CDR3, the DNA is TGTGCCAGCAGTTCTTTTTCGGGACAGGGGAACTATGGCTACACCTTC. It specifies CASSSFSGQGNYGYTF.

The gene calls are TRBV5-4 and TRBJ2-1; 12 bases agree with TRBD2. V shed 6 bases, J shed 5 bases, and the junction held 6 bases outside the gene matches. This CDR3 has 15 residues. Germline V CDR1 and CDR2: SGHNT, YYREEE (reference sequence). The chain's CDR3 is CASTSPSGRDNEQFF. The CDR3 DNA follows: TGTGCCAGCACCTCTCCTAGCGGGAGGGACAATGAGCAGTTCTTC.

This clone came up many times. V is TRBV2 and J is TRBJ2-7, with TRBD2 as a possible D gene (5 bases). The V end lost 6 bases, the J end lost 3 bases, and 9 bases lay between the germline ends. Per germline, CDR1 SNHLY and CDR2 FYNNEI. This CDR3 region has 12 residues. CDR3 nucleotide sequence: TGTGCCAGCAGGCCCGGGAACTACGAGCAGTACTTC. Translated: CASRPGNYEQYF.

This clone has more than one count but fewer than ten. The chain recombines TRBV7-3 with TRBJ2-7; 7 nucleotides match TRBD1. The CDR3 is made up of 15 amino acids. V lost 1 base and J lost 5; bases outside the gene matches: 8. Germline V gene sequence: CDR1 SGHTA, CDR2 FQGTGA. CDR3 nucleotide sequence: TGTGCCAGCAGCTTAAGACAGGGCACATACGACGAGCAGTACTTC. Translating gives CASSLRQGTYDEQYF.

The chain combines TRBV30 with TRBJ1-1; 11 bases match TRBD1. The junction had 4 bases not matched to a gene; V was cut back by 5 bases and J by 5 bases. CDR1 is GTSNPN and CDR2 is SVGIG in the germline V gene (reference sequence). This CDR3 has 13 residues. The CDR3 DNA reads TGTGCCTGGTGGGGGGACAGGGGGACTGAAGCTTTCTTT. Protein sequence: CAWWGDRGTEAFF.

The chain combines TRBV20-1 with TRBJ2-1; tentative D call: TRBD2 (6 bases). The germline gives CDR1 DFQATT, CDR2 SNEGSKA (reference sequence). There are 11 residues in the CDR3. This chain's CDR3 is CRATRVDEQFF. The DNA for the CDR3 is TGCAGAGCGACTAGAGTCGATGAGCAGTTCTTC.

This clone was found a few times. The chain uses TRBV5-4 and TRBJ2-3; 9 bases agree with TRBD2. The CDR3 runs 16 residues. Germline CDR1 is SGHNT and CDR2 is YYREEE (reference sequence). V trimming: 4 bases; J trimming: 3 bases; junction bases outside the gene matches: 9. The CDR3 region is CASSVKTSGGTDTQYF. CDR3 in DNA: TGTGCCAGCAGCGTCAAGACTAGCGGTGGGACAGATACGCAGTATTTT. Full variable domain (rest looked up from reference TRBV5-4 and TRBJ2-3): ETGVTQSPTHLIKTRGQQVTLRCSSQSGHNTVSWYQQALGQGPQFIFQYYREEENGRGNFPPRFSGLQFPNYSSELNVNALELDDSALYLCASSVKTSGGTDTQYFGPGTRLTVL.

This clone occurred a few times. This chain links TRBV6-6 with TRBJ2-7; 10 bases line up with TRBD1. Germline CDR1 reads MNHNY; CDR2 reads SVGAGI (reference sequence). V gave up 8 bases and J gave up 2 bases; unmatched junction bases: 6. The CDR3 extends over 14 amino acids. The CDR3 DNA is TGTGCCAGCTCTCCGGGACAGGGGACCTACGAGCAGTACTTC. Amino acid sequence: CASSPGQGTYEQYF.